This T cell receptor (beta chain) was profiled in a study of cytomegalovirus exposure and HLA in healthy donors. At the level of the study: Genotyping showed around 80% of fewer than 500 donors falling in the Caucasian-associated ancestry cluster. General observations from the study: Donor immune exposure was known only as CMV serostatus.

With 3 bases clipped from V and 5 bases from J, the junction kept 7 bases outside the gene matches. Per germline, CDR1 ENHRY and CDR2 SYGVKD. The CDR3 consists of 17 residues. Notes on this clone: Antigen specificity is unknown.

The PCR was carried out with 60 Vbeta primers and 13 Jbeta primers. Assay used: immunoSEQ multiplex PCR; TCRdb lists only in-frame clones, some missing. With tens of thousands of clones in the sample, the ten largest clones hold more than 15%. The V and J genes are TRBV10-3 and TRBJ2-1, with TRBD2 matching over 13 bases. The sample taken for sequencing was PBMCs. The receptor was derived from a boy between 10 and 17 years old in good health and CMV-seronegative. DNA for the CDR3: TGTGCCATCAGTGACAGCCTAACTAGCGGGAGGGACAATGAGCAGTTCTTC. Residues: CAISDSLTSGRDNEQFF.